This T cell receptor (beta chain) was documented in a study of cytomegalovirus exposure and HLA in healthy donors. The V gene's germline CDR1 is LNHDA and CDR2 SQIVND (reference sequence). The CDR3 length is 11 residues. Trimming left V 3 bases short and J 7 bases short, with 7 bases between. For this clone: Its antigen is still unknown.

Findings and caveats of the study: CMV antigen specificity of a few CMV-associated chains was confirmed in vitro. According to the study, 180 or so TCR beta chains were cytomegalovirus-associated. High sensitivity and specificity were reportedly achieved when the classifier diagnosed cytomegalovirus status.

The approximately 120-subject validation cohort, separate from the approximately 670-subject first cohort, included the donors. Using immunoSEQ multiplex PCR, the repertoire was profiled, and TCRdb retains in-frame clones only, with some absent. This table has under 150,000 clones, more than 85% appearing once. The sequenced material came from PBMCs. The chain links TRBV19 to TRBJ2-7; unclear D gene. The source of this sequence is a man between 18 and 35 years old in good health and CMV-seropositive. For the CDR3, the DNA is TGTGCCAGTAGTATCATGGAGGAGCAGTACTTC. This encodes CASSIMEEQYF.